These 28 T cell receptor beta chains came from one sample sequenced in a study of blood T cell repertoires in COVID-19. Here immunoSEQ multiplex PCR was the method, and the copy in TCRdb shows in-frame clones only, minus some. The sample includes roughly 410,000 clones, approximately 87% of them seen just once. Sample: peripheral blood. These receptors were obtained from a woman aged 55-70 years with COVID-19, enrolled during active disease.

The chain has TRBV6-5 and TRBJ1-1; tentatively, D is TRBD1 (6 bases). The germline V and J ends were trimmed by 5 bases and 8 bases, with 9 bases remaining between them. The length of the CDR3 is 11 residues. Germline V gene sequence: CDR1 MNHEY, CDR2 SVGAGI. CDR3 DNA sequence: TGTGCCAGCAGTACCGGGACAGAAGCTTTCTTT. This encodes CASSTGTEAFF.

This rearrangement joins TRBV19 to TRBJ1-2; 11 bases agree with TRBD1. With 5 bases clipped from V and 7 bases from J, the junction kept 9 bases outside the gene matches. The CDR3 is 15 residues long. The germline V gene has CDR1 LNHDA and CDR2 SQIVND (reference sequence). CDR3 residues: CASSFGQGAASGYTF. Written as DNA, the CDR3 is TGTGCCAGTAGTTTCGGACAGGGGGCGGCTAGTGGCTACACCTTC.

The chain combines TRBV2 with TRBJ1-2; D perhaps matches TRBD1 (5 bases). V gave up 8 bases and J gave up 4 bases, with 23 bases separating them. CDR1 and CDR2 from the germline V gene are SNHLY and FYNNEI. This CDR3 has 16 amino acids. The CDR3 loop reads CASHSTPSGGIYGYTF. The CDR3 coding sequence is TGTGCCAGCCATTCTACGCCGAGCGGGGGAATCTATGGCTACACCTTC.

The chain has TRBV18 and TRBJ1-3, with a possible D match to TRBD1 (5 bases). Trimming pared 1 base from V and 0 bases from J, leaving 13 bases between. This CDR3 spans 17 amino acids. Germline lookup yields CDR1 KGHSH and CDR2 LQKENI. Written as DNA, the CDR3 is TGTGCCAGCTCACCACTCCCGCGGGGGAGCTCTGGAAACACCATATATTTT. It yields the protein CASSPLPRGSSGNTIYF.

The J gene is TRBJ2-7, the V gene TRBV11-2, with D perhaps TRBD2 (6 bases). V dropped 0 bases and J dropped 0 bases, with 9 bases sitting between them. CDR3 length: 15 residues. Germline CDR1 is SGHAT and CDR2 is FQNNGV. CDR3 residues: CASSLDWGVSYEQYF. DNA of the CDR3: TGTGCCAGCAGCTTAGATTGGGGGGTCTCCTACGAGCAGTACTTC.

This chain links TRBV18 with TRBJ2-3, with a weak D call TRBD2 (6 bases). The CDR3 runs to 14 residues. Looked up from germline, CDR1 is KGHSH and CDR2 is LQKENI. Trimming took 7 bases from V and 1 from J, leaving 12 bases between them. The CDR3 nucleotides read TGTGCCAGCTGGCGAGGCGGGGGCACAGATACGCAGTATTTT. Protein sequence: CASWRGGGTDTQYF. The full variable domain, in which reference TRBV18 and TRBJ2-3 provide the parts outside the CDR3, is NAGVMQNPRHLVRRRGQEARLRCSPMKGHSHVYWYRQLPEEGLKFMVYLQKENIIDESGMPKERFSAEFPKEGPSILRIQQVVRGDSAAYFCASWRGGGTDTQYFGPGTRLTVL.

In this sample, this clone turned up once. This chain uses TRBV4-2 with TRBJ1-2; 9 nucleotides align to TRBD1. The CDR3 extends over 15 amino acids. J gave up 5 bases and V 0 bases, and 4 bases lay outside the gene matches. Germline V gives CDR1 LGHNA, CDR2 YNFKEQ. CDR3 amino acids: CASSQDTGGEYGYTF. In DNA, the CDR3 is TGTGCCAGCAGCCAAGATACAGGGGGCGAATATGGCTACACCTTC.

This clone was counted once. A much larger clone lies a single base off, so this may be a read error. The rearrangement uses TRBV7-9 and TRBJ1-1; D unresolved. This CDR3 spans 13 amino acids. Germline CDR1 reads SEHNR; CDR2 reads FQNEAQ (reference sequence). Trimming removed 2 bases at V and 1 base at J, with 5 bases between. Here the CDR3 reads CASSLNTNTEAFF. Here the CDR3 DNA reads TGTGCCAGCAGCTTAAACACGAACACTGAAGCTTTCTTT. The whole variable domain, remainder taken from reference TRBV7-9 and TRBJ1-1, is DTGVSQNPRHKITKRGQNVTFRCDPISEHNRLYWYRQTLGQGPEFLTYFQNEAQLEKSRLLSDRFSAERPKGSFSTLEIQRTEQGDSAMYLCASSLNTNTEAFFGQGTRLTVV.

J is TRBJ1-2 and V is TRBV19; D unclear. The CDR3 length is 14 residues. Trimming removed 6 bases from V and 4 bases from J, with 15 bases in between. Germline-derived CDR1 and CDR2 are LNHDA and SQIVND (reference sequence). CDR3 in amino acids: CASRAPTTGYGYTF. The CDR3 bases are TGTGCCAGTAGAGCACCAACCACCGGCTATGGCTACACCTTC.

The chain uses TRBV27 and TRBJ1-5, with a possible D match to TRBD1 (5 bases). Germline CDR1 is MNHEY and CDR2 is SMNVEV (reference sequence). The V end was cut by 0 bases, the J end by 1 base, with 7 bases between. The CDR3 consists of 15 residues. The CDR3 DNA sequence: TGTGCCAGCAGTTTATCGGGGCTAAGCAATCAGCCCCAGCATTTT. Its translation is CASSLSGLSNQPQHF.

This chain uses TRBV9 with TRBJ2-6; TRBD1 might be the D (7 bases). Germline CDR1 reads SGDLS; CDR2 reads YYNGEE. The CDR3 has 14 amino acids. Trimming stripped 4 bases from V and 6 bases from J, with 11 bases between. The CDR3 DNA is TGTGCCAGCAGCACAGGGGACTCGGCCAACGTCCTGACTTTC. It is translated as CASSTGDSANVLTF.

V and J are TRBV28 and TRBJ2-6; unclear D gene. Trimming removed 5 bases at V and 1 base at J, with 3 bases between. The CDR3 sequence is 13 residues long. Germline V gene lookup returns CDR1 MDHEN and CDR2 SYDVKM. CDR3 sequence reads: CASSVSGANVLTF. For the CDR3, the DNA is TGTGCCAGCAGTGTATCTGGGGCCAACGTCCTGACTTTC.

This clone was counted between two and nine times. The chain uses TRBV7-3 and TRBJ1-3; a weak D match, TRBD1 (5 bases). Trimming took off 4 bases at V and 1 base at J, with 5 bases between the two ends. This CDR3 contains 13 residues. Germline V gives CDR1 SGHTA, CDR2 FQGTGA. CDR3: CASSSGSGNTIYF. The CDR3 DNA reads TGTGCCAGCAGCTCAGGGTCTGGAAACACCATATATTTT.

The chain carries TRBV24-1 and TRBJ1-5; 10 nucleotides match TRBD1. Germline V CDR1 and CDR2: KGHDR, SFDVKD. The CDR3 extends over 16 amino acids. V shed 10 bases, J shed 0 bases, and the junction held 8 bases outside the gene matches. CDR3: CATGDRGDYSNQPQHF. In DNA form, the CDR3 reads TGTGCCACGGGGGACAGGGGAGATTATAGCAATCAGCCCCAGCATTTT.

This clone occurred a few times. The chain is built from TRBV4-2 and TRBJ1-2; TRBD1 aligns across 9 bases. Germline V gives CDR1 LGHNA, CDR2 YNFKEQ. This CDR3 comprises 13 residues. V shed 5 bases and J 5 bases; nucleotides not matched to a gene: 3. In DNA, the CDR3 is TGTGCCAGCAGCGGGACAGGGTTATATGGCTACACCTTC. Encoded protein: CASSGTGLYGYTF.

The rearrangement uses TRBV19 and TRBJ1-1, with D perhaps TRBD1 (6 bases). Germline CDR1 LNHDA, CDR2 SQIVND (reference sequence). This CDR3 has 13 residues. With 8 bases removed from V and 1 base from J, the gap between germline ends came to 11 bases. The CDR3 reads CASSGHGNTEAFF. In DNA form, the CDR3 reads TGTGCCAGTTCGGGACACGGGAACACTGAAGCTTTCTTT.

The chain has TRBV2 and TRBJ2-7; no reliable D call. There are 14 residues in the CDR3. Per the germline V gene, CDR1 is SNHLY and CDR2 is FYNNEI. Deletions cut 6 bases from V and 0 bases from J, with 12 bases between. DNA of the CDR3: TGTGCCAGCAGCGACGAGGAGCGCTCCTACGAGCAGTACTTC. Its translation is CASSDEERSYEQYF.

CDR3: CASSPDRGQGYTF. DNA for the CDR3: TGTGCCAGCAGCCCCGACAGGGGGCAAGGCTACACCTTC. V is TRBV6-6 and J is TRBJ1-2; the match to TRBD1 covers 10 bases. Unmatched junction bases numbered 6, after V lost 6 bases and J lost 8 bases. This CDR3 is 13 amino acids long. Germline V gene data show CDR1 as MNHNY and CDR2 as SVGAGI (reference sequence).

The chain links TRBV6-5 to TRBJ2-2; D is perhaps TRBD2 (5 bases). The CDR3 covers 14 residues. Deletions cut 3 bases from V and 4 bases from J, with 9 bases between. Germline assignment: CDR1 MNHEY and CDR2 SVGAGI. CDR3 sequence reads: CASSYSAGTGELFF. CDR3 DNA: TGTGCCAGCAGTTATTCTGCGGGCACCGGGGAGCTGTTTTTT.

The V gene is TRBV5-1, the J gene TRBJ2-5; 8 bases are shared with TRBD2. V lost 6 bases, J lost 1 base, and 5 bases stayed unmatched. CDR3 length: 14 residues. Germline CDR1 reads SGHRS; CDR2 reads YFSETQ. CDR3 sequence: CASTGGGGQETQYF. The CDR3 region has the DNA TGCGCCAGCACCGGGGGGGGCGGCCAAGAGACCCAGTACTTC. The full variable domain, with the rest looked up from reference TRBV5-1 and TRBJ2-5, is KAGVTQTPRYLIKTRGQQVTLSCSPISGHRSVSWYQQTPGQGLQFLFEYFSETQRNKGNFPGRFSGRQFSNSRSEMNVSTLELGDSALYLCASTGGGGQETQYFGPGTRLLVL.

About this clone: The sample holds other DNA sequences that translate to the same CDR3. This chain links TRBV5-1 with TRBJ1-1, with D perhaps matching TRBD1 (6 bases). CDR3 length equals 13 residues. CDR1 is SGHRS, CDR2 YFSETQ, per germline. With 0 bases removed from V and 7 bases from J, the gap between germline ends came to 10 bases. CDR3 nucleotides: TGCGCCAGCAGCTTGGGGCAGGGGCTTGAAGCTTTCTTT. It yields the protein CASSLGQGLEAFF.

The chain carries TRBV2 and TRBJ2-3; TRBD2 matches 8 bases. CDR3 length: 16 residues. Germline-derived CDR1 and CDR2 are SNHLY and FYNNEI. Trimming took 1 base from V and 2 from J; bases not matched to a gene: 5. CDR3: CASSEGPTSVTDTQYF. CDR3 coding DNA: TGTGCCAGCAGTGAAGGGCCGACTAGCGTCACAGATACGCAGTATTTT.

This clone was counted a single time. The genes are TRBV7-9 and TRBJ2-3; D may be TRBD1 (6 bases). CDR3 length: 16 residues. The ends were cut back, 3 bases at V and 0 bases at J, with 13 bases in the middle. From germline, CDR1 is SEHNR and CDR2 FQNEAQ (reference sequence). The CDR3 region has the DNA TGTGCCAGCAGCTTTTTCCAGGGGTCGAGCACAGATACGCAGTATTTT. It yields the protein CASSFFQGSSTDTQYF. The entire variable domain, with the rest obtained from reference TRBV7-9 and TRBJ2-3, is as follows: DTGVSQNPRHKITKRGQNVTFRCDPISEHNRLYWYRQTLGQGPEFLTYFQNEAQLEKSRLLSDRFSAERPKGSFSTLEIQRTEQGDSAMYLCASSFFQGSSTDTQYFGPGTRLTVL.

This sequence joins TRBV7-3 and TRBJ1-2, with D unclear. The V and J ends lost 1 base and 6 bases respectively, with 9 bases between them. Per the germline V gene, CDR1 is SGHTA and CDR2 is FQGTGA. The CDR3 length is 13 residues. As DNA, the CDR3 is TGTGCCAGCAGCTTAAAGTGGAGGGATGGCTACACCTTC. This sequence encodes CASSLKWRDGYTF.

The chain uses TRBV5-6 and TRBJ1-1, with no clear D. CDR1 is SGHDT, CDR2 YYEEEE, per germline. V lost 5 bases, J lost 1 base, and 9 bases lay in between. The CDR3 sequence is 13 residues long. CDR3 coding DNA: TGTGCCAGCAGTGTTGCAGGGAACACTGAAGCTTTCTTT. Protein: CASSVAGNTEAFF.

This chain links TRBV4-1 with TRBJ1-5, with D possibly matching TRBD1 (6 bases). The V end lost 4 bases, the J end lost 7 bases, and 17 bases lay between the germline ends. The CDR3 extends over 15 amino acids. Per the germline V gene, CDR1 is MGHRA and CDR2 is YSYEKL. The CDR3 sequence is CASSPQGSNVQPQHF. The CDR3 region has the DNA TGCGCCAGCAGCCCACAGGGATCCAATGTGCAGCCCCAGCATTTT.

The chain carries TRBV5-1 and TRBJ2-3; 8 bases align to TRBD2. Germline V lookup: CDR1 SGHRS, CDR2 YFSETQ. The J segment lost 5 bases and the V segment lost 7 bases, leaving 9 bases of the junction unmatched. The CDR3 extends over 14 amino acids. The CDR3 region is CASHRGGGGDTQYF. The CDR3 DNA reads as TGCGCCAGCCACCGGGGGGGCGGAGGAGATACGCAGTATTTT.

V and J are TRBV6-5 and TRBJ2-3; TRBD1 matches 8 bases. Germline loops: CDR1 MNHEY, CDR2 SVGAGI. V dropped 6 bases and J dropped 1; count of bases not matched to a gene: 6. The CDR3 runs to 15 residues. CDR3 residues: CASRSTGARTDTQYF. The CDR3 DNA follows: TGTGCCAGCAGGTCGACAGGGGCCCGCACAGATACGCAGTATTTT.